This T cell receptor beta chain was retrieved from a study of T cells after yellow fever vaccination. Study-level findings and limits: When the response was secondary, it was weaker but reached its peak faster, day 5 versus 15.

TCRdb reanalysed the 5' RACE reads using MiXCR and keeps one entry per CDR3 protein. The sample lists about 250,000 distinct CDR3 sequences; roughly 3.5% were seen once. This clonotype has a count of ten or more. No antigen is known for it. This CDR3 region has 14 residues. Trimming removed 4 bases from V and 1 base from J, with 11 bases in between. Germline lookup yields CDR1 SGHRS and CDR2 YFSETQ. The receptor comes from a man younger than 35 who received the YFV17D yellow fever vaccine. The chain has TRBV5-1 and TRBJ1-1; possible D gene TRBD1, 6 bases. The specimen was PBMCs, collected 15 days after the yellow fever booster vaccination. The CDR3 sequence is CASSPDRGNTEAFF. CDR3 nucleotides: TGCGCCAGCAGCCCGGACAGAGGGAACACTGAAGCTTTCTTT.